The rows below give T cell receptor beta chains drawn from one sample of a study of Tregs in tolerant kidney transplant recipients. Sequencing used immunoSEQ multiplex PCR; TCRdb keeps in-frame clones, though not all of them. The sample gives 50,000 to 75,000 clones, roughly 85% of which show up once; about 2% is in the top ten. The sequences come from Tregs from blood, collected before the transplant. These receptors all come from a human donor who received a combined kidney and bone marrow transplant. CDR3s include the opening cysteine and the closing phenylalanine or tryptophan.

J gene: TRBJ1-2
V gene: TRBV5-1
CDR3 protein: CASSLDWAGQGYTF

J gene: TRBJ1-4
V gene: TRBV7-8
CDR3 protein: CASSLGPWQLNEKLFF

J gene: TRBJ2-2
V gene: TRBV19
CDR3 protein: CASSVGKAGELFF

J gene: TRBJ2-7
V gene: TRBV6-1
CDR3 protein: CASIGRSYDEQYF

J gene: TRBJ2-1
V gene: TRBV10-3
CDR3 protein: CATRLAGGLSTNEQFF

J gene: -
V gene: TRBV28
CDR3 protein: CASSFSRSHPSYEQYF

J gene: TRBJ1-1
V gene: TRBV5-1
CDR3 protein: CASSSHRGMNTEAFF

J gene: TRBJ1-2
V gene: TRBV7-2
CDR3 protein: CASSLAATASNYGYTF

J gene: TRBJ2-3
V gene: TRBV28
CDR3 protein: CASSLPRGGLGDTQYF

J gene: TRBJ1-2
V gene: TRBV5-6
CDR3 protein: CASSLGAGYTF

J gene: TRBJ2-7
V gene: TRBV7-2
CDR3 protein: CASSSQGSGYEQYF

J gene: TRBJ2-6
V gene: TRBV5-6
CDR3 protein: CASSVPSGANVLTF

J gene: TRBJ2-3
V gene: TRBV11-3
CDR3 protein: CASSLGGPVADTQYF

J gene: TRBJ1-6
V gene: TRBV7-2
CDR3 protein: CASRLRGGTLHF

J gene: TRBJ2-7
V gene: TRBV6-5
CDR3 protein: CASSQGGWRGEQYF

J gene: TRBJ2-7
V gene: TRBV2
CDR3 protein: CASRQLRAGEQYF

J gene: TRBJ2-3
V gene: TRBV25-1
CDR3 protein: CASSVLGMGGGTDTQYF

J gene: TRBJ1-6
V gene: TRBV11-2
CDR3 protein: CASSTLQGSRNSPLHF

J gene: TRBJ2-7
V gene: TRBV7-9
CDR3 protein: CASSPLAAAYEQYF

J gene: TRBJ1-1
V gene: TRBV18
CDR3 protein: CASSSIQGLNTEAFF

J gene: TRBJ2-3
V gene: TRBV6-1
CDR3 protein: CASSEEGWGFGTQYF

J gene: -
V gene: TRBV4-1
CDR3 protein: CASSQEGQSSYEQYF

J gene: TRBJ2-3
V gene: TRBV28
CDR3 protein: CASSPKSGRAGLGTDTQYF

J gene: TRBJ1-6
V gene: TRBV2
CDR3 protein: CARQGSSYNSPLHF

J gene: TRBJ1-6
V gene: TRBV7-2
CDR3 protein: CASNLGRDNSPLHF

J gene: TRBJ2-7
V gene: TRBV7-2
CDR3 protein: CASSLRDPYEQYF

J gene: TRBJ2-1
V gene: TRBV27
CDR3 protein: CASSRLAGVFLSSYNEQFF

J gene: TRBJ2-1
V gene: TRBV11-3
CDR3 protein: CASARGREQFF

J gene: TRBJ1-6
V gene: TRBV10-2
CDR3 protein: CASSDWGRGNSPLHF

J gene: TRBJ2-3
V gene: TRBV7-9
CDR3 protein: CASSFGREVEYF

J gene: TRBJ2-3
V gene: TRBV29-1
CDR3 protein: CSANDLFGLAFSTDTQYF

J gene: TRBJ1-2
V gene: TRBV15
CDR3 protein: CATSGTGDADYGYTF